This TCR beta chain derives from a study of cytomegalovirus exposure and HLA in healthy donors. The PCR made use of 60 Vbeta and 13 Jbeta primers. Sequencing used immunoSEQ multiplex PCR; TCRdb keeps in-frame clones, though not all of them. Altogether around 100,000 clones are present, 70% to 80% being singletons, with the ten largest covering roughly 5.9%. Trimming left V 0 bases short and J 0 bases short, with 9 bases between. CDR1 and CDR2 from the germline V gene are LNHDA and SQIVND (reference sequence). The CDR3 loop spans 16 amino acids. This chain joins TRBV19 and TRBJ1-3, with no clear D. The sequenced material came from PBMCs. The clonotype comes from a woman in her 30s in good health and CMV-seropositive. CDR3 DNA: TGTGCCAGTAGTATAGATCTTGAGGGCTCTGGAAACACCATATATTTT. It translates to CASSIDLEGSGNTIYF.